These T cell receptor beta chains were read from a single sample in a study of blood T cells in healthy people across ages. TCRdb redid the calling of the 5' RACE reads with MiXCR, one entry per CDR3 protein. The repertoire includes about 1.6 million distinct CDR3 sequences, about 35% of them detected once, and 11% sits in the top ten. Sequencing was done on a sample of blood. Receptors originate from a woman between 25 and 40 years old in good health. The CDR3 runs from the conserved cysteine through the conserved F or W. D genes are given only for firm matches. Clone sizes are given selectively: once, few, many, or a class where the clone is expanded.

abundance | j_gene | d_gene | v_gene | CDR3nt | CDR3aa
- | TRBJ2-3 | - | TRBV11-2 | TGTGCCAGCAGCTTAGAAGGCTTACCGAAGTTTACAGGTACGCAGTATTTT | CASSLEGLPKFTGTQYF
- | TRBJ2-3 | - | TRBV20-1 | TGCAGTGCTAGAGGGGGGGCAAGCGGGGATGCCACAGATACGCAGTATTTT | CSARGGASGDATDTQYF
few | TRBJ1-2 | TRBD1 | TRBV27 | TGTGCCAGCAGTTCGAGGGGGCCTGGCTATGGCTACACCTTC | CASSSRGPGYGYTF
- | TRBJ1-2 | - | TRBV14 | TGTGCCAGCAGCCAAGATGGGGACCCTAACTATGGCTACACCTTC | CASSQDGDPNYGYTF
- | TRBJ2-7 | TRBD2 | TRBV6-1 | TGTGCCAGCAGTTCTAGCGGGGGACCCTCCTACGAGCAGTGCTTC | CASSSSGGPSYEQCF
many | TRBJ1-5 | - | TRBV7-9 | TGCGCCAGCAGCCAAGGGGATCAGCCCCAGCATTTT | CASSQGDQPQHF
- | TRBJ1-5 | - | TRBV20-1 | TGCAGTGCTAGAGATTCCTACGGGGCCAATCAGCCCCAGCATTTT | CSARDSYGANQPQHF
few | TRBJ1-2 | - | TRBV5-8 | TGTGCCAGCAGCTTGGTAGTTGAAGGCCAGGGTGGCTACACCTTC | CASSLVVEGQGGYTF
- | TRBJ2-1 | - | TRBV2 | TGTGCCAGCAGTGAAGGTGGGACCTCCTACAATGAGCAGTTCTTC | CASSEGGTSYNEQFF
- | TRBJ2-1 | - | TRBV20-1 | TGCAGTGTTTTGGGCCTAGGGGGTCCCTACAATGAGCAGTTCTTC | CSVLGLGGPYNEQFF
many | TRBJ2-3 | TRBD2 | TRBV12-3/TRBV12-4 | TGTGCCAGCAGCAGAAGGACTAGCGGGAGGTCAGATACGCAGTATTTT | CASSRRTSGRSDTQYF
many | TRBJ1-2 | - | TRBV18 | TGTGCCAGCTCACCACAGGGGGGAGATGGCTACACCTTC | CASSPQGGDGYTF
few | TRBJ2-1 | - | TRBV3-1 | TGTGCCGCTGGGGCGAATGAGCAGTTCTTC | CAAGANEQFF
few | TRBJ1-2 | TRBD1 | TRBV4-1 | TGCGCCAGCAGCCAAATACAGGGGAACTATGGCTACACCTTC | CASSQIQGNYGYTF
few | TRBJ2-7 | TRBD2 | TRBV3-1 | TGTGCCAGCAGCCCAGGACCCGGGGGGGGCTACGAGCAGTACTTC | CASSPGPGGGYEQYF
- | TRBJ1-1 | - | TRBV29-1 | TGCAGCGTTGCGACTACCCTGGGCACTGAAGCTTTCTTT | CSVATTLGTEAFF
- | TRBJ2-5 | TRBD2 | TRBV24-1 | TGTGCCACCAGTAAAATAGCGGGAGCAGGAGAGACCCAGTACTTC | CATSKIAGAGETQYF
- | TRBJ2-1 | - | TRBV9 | TGTGCCAGCAGCCCCCGTGAGGGCGGGGCTGGCAATGAGCAGTTCTTC | CASSPREGGAGNEQFF
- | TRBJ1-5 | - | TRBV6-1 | TGTGCCAGCAGTTCCCTCCCCTTCAATCAGCCCCAGCATTTT | CASSSLPFNQPQHF
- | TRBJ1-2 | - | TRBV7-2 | TGTGCCAGCAACTTTATAGGACCGAACTATGGCTACACCTTC | CASNFIGPNYGYTF
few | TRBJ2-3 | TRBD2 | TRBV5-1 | TGCGCCAGCAGCTTGCGACTAGCGGGGCACACAGATACGCAGTATTTT | CASSLRLAGHTDTQYF
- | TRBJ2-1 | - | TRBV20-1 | TGCAGTCGCGCGGCAGTTTCCTACAATGAGCGGTTCTTC | CSRAAVSYNERFF
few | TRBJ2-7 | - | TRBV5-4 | TGTGCCAGCAGCCCCGGGACGAAGCCTTCCTACGAGCAGTACTTC | CASSPGTKPSYEQYF
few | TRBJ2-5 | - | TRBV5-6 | TGTGCCAGCAGCCTAACTAGACACTGGGAGACCCAGTACTTC | CASSLTRHWETQYF
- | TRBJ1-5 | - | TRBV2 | TGTGCCAGCAATGACAATTATAGCAATCAGCCCCAGCATTTT | CASNDNYSNQPQHF
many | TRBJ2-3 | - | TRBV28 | TGTGCCAGCAGTCCCGGCTGGCACTACTCTAGCACAGATACGCAGTATTTT | CASSPGWHYSSTDTQYF
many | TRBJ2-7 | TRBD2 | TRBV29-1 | TGCAGCGTTGAAGCCGGGACTAGCGACCAGCGGGAGCAGTACTTC | CSVEAGTSDQREQYF
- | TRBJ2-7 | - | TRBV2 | TGTGCCAGCACTCAGGCGGACTCCTACGAGCAGTACTTC | CASTQADSYEQYF